A single sample gave rise to the 9 T cell receptor beta chains below, sequenced in a study of cytomegalovirus exposure and HLA in healthy donors. Only in-frame clones appear in the TCRdb table, and some are missing; sequencing was by immunoSEQ multiplex PCR. The sample lists 75,000 to 95,000 clones, approximately 96% seen once, with 0.6% to 0.95% in the top ten. The sequenced sample consisted of PBMCs. The receptor source for this set is a man between 18 and 29 years old in good health and CMV-seronegative.

V and J are TRBV20-1 and TRBJ1-2; D is ambiguous. The length of the CDR3 is 10 residues. Per the germline V gene, CDR1 is DFQATT and CDR2 is SNEGSKA (reference sequence). V lost 5 bases to trimming and J lost 8 bases, with 9 bases between them. The CDR3 protein is CSAGWEGYTF. As DNA, the CDR3 is TGCAGTGCTGGCTGGGAGGGCTACACCTTC.

This clone appeared a single time. V and J are TRBV12-5 and TRBJ1-1; possible D gene TRBD1, 6 bases. CDR3 size: 15 residues. Germline V gene sequence: CDR1 LGHNT, CDR2 FRNRAP. Trimming removed 3 bases from V and 0 bases from J, with 11 bases in between. Here the CDR3 reads CASGFWGQLNTEAFF. CDR3 DNA: TGTGCTAGTGGTTTTTGGGGGCAGTTGAACACTGAAGCTTTCTTT.

This clone was observed a single time. V and J are TRBV18 and TRBJ2-7; 9 nucleotides agree with TRBD2. With 4 bases clipped from V and 2 bases from J, the junction kept 6 bases outside the gene matches. CDR1 and CDR2 from the germline V gene are KGHSH and LQKENI. CDR3 length equals 15 residues. CDR3 DNA: TGTGCCAGCTCACGCATAGCGGGAGAGGCCTACGAGCAGTACTTC. Amino acids: CASSRIAGEAYEQYF.

This clone has just one count. The rearrangement joins TRBV5-1 to TRBJ2-1, with D possibly matching TRBD1 (6 bases). This CDR3 is 16 amino acids long. Looked up from germline, CDR1 is SGHRS and CDR2 is YFSETQ. Deletions cut 0 bases from V and 0 bases from J, with 10 bases between. The CDR3 sequence is CASSLEGVRSYNEQFF. In DNA form, the CDR3 reads TGCGCCAGCAGCTTGGAGGGGGTTCGCTCCTACAATGAGCAGTTCTTC. The full variable domain, rest sourced from reference TRBV5-1 and TRBJ2-1, is KAGVTQTPRYLIKTRGQQVTLSCSPISGHRSVSWYQQTPGQGLQFLFEYFSETQRNKGNFPGRFSGRQFSNSRSEMNVSTLELGDSALYLCASSLEGVRSYNEQFFGPGTRLTVL.

The J gene is TRBJ1-2, the V gene TRBV19; TRBD1 is a possible D gene (6 bases). The CDR3 contains 13 residues. Germline values: CDR1 LNHDA, CDR2 SQIVND (reference sequence). V was trimmed by 5 bases and J by 4 bases, leaving 11 bases between them. CDR3 residues: CASSPQGSYGYTF. The DNA of the CDR3 is TGTGCCAGTAGTCCACAGGGTTCCTATGGCTACACCTTC.

The chain is built from TRBV18 and TRBJ1-2; D might be TRBD1 (5 bases). The length of the CDR3 is 13 residues. The germline gives CDR1 KGHSH, CDR2 LQKENI. V lost 5 bases and J 6 bases, leaving 13 bases between the germline ends. CDR3 DNA sequence: TGTGCCAGCTCAACCCTCCAGGGAAATGGCTACACCTTC. The encoded protein is CASSTLQGNGYTF.

This chain joins TRBV9 and TRBJ2-7, with 7 bases lining up with TRBD2. This CDR3 is built from 14 residues. Germline CDR1 reads SGDLS; CDR2 reads YYNGEE. V shed 2 bases and J 2 bases; nucleotides not matched to a gene: 4. As DNA, the CDR3 is TGTGCCAGCAGCGTTGGACTAGTCCCCTACGAGCAGTACTTC. Amino acids: CASSVGLVPYEQYF.

The chain joins TRBV28 to TRBJ1-1; perhaps TRBD1 as D (6 bases). Germline V gene data show CDR1 as MDHEN and CDR2 as SYDVKM. The CDR3 sequence is 16 residues long. V was clipped by 5 bases and J by 0 bases, with 16 bases between them. The CDR3 region is CASSLLPGTLNTEAFF. The CDR3 DNA is TGTGCCAGCAGTCTCCTCCCCGGGACACTGAACACTGAAGCTTTCTTT.

The chain links TRBV6-1 to TRBJ2-1, with 10 positions matching TRBD2. V lost 2 bases and J lost 5; bases outside the gene matches: 9. Germline loops: CDR1 MNHNS, CDR2 SASEGT. The CDR3 totals 17 residues. In nucleotides, the CDR3 is TGTGCCAGCAGTGAAACGGGAAGCGGGAGGGCCAACAATGAGCAGTTCTTC. It encodes CASSETGSGRANNEQFF.